This T cell receptor beta chain was sequenced during a study of cytomegalovirus exposure and HLA in healthy donors. The germline V gene has CDR1 MNHNS and CDR2 SASEGT. The CDR3 has 14 residues. Trimming cost V 8 bases and J 4 bases; bases outside gene matches: 7. Both 60 Vbeta primers and 13 Jbeta primers went into the PCR. This table comes from immunoSEQ multiplex PCR, and its TCRdb copy is limited to in-frame clones, with some not included. This sample contains 55,000 or so clones. The sequenced material came from PBMCs. The chain combines TRBV6-1 with TRBJ1-5; 8 bases match TRBD1. The receptor's source is a woman aged 50 to 60 in good health and CMV-seropositive. The CDR3 sequence is CASAGQGINQPQHF. DNA for the CDR3: TGTGCCAGCGCTGGACAGGGAATTAATCAGCCCCAGCATTTT.